The clone carrying this T cell receptor beta chain was counted a single time. Clones were sequenced by immunoSEQ multiplex PCR, and TCRdb holds only the in-frame ones, with some missing. The sample holds approximately 150,000 clones, over 85% seen once. These data are taken from a study of blood T cell repertoires in COVID-19. About the study: Researchers got acute and convalescent COVID-19 samples from the United States, Italy and Spain. PBMCs, B-cell-depleted T cells, or T cells were the source of the cDNA or gDNA that made up the material.

This CDR3 comprises 14 residues. After removal of 1 base from V and 5 bases from J, the junction contained 2 bases not matched to a gene. Germline values: CDR1 LNHDA, CDR2 SQIVND (reference sequence). The chain has TRBV19 and TRBJ1-1; 9 nucleotides agree with TRBD1. The sequence derives from a man aged 55 to 70 with active or convalescent COVID-19. Sequenced: peripheral blood. CDR3 bases: TGTGCCAGTAGTATAGGGGACAGGGCGACTGAAGCTTTCTTT. This translates into CASSIGDRATEAFF.